This is a list of T cell receptor beta chains from one sample in a study of early T cells in non-severe SARS-CoV-2 infection. One entry per CDR3 protein results from TCRdb running MiXCR on the 5' RACE reads. The sample records about 26,000 distinct CDR3 sequences, 5% to 6.5% being singletons. The sequenced material came from whole blood. The origin of the receptors is an adult who was a healthcare worker with PCR-confirmed SARS-CoV-2 infection or an uninfected control (not recorded which). Both conserved end residues are part of each CDR3. A D gene is named only where the DNA matches it firmly. The size field is filled for only some rows; it gives once, few, many or a size class.

V gene: TRBV11-2; J gene: TRBJ2-7; clone size: -; D gene: TRBD2; CDR3 protein: CASSLWGGDFEQYF; CDR3 DNA: TGTGCCAGCAGCTTATGGGGAGGGGACTTCGAGCAGTACTTC
V gene: TRBV19; J gene: TRBJ2-7; clone size: few; D gene: -; CDR3 protein: CASSIDRTGAGWYF; CDR3 DNA: TGTGCCAGTAGTATAGATCGAACGGGAGCCGGATGGTACTTC
V gene: TRBV11-2; J gene: TRBJ2-1; clone size: many; D gene: -; CDR3 protein: CASSPGYNEQFF; CDR3 DNA: TGTGCCAGCAGCCCGGGCTACAATGAGCAGTTCTTC
V gene: TRBV30; J gene: TRBJ2-3; clone size: -; D gene: -; CDR3 protein: CAWSVRVDSTGTDTQYF; CDR3 DNA: TGTGCCTGGAGTGTTCGGGTTGACTCGACTGGCACAGATACGCAGTATTTT
V gene: TRBV5-1; J gene: TRBJ1-4; clone size: many; D gene: -; CDR3 protein: CASRNRGGPEEKLFF; CDR3 DNA: TGCGCCAGCAGAAACAGAGGAGGTCCGGAAGAAAAACTGTTTTTT
V gene: TRBV15; J gene: TRBJ2-1; clone size: -; D gene: -; CDR3 protein: CATSRDSGSARRFVDEQFF; CDR3 DNA: TGTGCCACCAGCAGAGATTCGGGTAGTGCTAGGAGATTTGTGGATGAGCAGTTCTTC
V gene: TRBV4-1; J gene: TRBJ2-7; clone size: few; D gene: -; CDR3 protein: CASSQDPRTLTKQYF; CDR3 DNA: TGCGCCAGCAGCCAAGATCCCCGTACCCTTACGAAGCAGTACTTC
V gene: TRBV29-1; J gene: TRBJ2-7; clone size: many; D gene: -; CDR3 protein: CSVEHAYEQYF; CDR3 DNA: TGCAGCGTTGAGCATGCCTACGAGCAGTACTTC
V gene: TRBV12-3/TRBV12-4; J gene: TRBJ2-2; clone size: many; D gene: -; CDR3 protein: CASSWGGELFF; CDR3 DNA: TGTGCCAGCAGTTGGGGCGGGGAGCTGTTTTTT
V gene: TRBV2; J gene: TRBJ2-1; clone size: many; D gene: -; CDR3 protein: CASSGQGFSNEQFF; CDR3 DNA: TGTGCCAGCAGTGGGCAGGGCTTCTCCAATGAGCAGTTCTTC
V gene: TRBV12-3/TRBV12-4; J gene: TRBJ1-3; clone size: few; D gene: -; CDR3 protein: CASSPDSRGNTIYF; CDR3 DNA: TGTGCCAGCAGCCCCGACAGCCGTGGAAACACCATATATTTT
V gene: TRBV6-1; J gene: TRBJ1-2; clone size: many; D gene: -; CDR3 protein: CASSELQLPGGYTF; CDR3 DNA: TGTGCCAGCAGTGAGCTCCAGTTACCCGGTGGCTACACCTTC
V gene: TRBV27; J gene: TRBJ2-3; clone size: -; D gene: -; CDR3 protein: CASSLSPRATDTQYF; CDR3 DNA: TGTGCCAGCAGTTTAAGCCCCCGGGCCACAGATACGCAGTATTTT
V gene: TRBV6-1; J gene: TRBJ2-3; clone size: medium-sized; D gene: -; CDR3 protein: CASSGGSTDTQYF; CDR3 DNA: TGTGCCAGCAGCGGGGGAAGCACAGATACGCAGTATTTT
V gene: TRBV7-9; J gene: TRBJ2-3; clone size: -; D gene: -; CDR3 protein: CASRDITDTQYF; CDR3 DNA: TGTGCCAGCAGGGACATCACAGATACGCAGTATTTT
V gene: TRBV21-1; J gene: TRBJ2-2; clone size: -; D gene: -; CDR3 protein: CASSPPAVDTGELFF; CDR3 DNA: TGTGCCAGCAGCCCCCCGGCAGTCGACACCGGGGAGCTGTTTTTT